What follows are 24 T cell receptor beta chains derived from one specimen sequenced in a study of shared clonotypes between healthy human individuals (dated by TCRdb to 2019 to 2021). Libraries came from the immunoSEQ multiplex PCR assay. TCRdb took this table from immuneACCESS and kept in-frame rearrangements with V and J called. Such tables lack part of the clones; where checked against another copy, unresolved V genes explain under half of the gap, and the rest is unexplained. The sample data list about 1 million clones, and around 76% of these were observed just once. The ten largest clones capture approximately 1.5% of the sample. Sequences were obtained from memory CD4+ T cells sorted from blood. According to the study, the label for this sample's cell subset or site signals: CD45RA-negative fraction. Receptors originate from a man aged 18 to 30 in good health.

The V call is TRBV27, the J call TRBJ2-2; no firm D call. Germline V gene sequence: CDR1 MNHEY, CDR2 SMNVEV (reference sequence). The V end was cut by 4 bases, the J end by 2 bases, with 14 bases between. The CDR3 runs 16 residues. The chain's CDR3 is CASSSRKTLNTGELFF. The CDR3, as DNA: TGTGCCAGCAGTTCCCGGAAGACCCTTAACACCGGGGAGCTGTTTTTT.

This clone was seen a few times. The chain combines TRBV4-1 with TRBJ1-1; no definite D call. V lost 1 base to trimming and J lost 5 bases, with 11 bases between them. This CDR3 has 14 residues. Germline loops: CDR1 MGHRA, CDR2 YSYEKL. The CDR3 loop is CASSQGSSKTEAFF. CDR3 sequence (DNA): TGCGCCAGCAGCCAAGGGTCCAGTAAGACTGAAGCTTTCTTT.

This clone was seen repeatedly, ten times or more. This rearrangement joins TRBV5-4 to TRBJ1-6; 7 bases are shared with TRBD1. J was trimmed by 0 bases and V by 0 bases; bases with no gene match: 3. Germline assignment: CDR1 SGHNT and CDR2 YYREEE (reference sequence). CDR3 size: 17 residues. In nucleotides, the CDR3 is TGTGCCAGCAGCTTGGCGGGACAGAGCTCCTATAATTCACCCCTCCACTTT. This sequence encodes CASSLAGQSSYNSPLHF.

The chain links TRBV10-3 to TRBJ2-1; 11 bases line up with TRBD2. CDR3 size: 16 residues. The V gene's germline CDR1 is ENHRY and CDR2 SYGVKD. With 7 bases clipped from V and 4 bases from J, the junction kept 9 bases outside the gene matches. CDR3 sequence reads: CAITRSLAGVYNEQFF. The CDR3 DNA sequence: TGTGCCATCACACGATCACTAGCGGGAGTTTACAATGAGCAGTTCTTC.

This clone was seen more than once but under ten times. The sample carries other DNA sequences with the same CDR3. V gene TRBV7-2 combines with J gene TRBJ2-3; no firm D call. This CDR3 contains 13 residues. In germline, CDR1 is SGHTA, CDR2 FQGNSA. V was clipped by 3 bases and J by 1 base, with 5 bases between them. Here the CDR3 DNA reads TGTGCCAGCAGCTTTCGGCGCACAGATACGCAGTATTTT. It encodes CASSFRRTDTQYF.

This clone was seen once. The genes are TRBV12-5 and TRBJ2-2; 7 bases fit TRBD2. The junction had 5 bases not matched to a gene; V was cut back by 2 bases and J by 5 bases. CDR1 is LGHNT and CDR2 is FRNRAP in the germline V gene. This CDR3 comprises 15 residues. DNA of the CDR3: TGTGCTAGTGGTTTGTTACGGGGGGTGACCGGGGAGCTGTTTTTT. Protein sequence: CASGLLRGVTGELFF.

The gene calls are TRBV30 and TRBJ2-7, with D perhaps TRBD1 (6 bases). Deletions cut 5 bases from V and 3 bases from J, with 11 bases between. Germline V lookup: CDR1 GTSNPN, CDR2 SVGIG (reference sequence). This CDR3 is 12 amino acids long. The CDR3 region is CAWGDTRYEQYF. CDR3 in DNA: TGTGCCTGGGGGGACACCCGCTACGAGCAGTACTTC. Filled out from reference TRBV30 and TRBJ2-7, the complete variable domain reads SQTIHQWPATLVQPVGSPLSLECTVEGTSNPNLYWYRQAAGRGLQLLFYSVGIGQISSEVPQNLSASRPQDRQFILSSKKLLLSDSGFYLCAWGDTRYEQYFGPGTRLTVT.

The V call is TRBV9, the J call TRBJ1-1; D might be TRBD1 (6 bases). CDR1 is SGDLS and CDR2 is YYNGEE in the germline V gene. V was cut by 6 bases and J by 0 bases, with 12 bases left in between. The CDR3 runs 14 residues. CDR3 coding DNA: TGTGCCAGCAACCCCTCAGGGGTGAACACTGAAGCTTTCTTT. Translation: CASNPSGVNTEAFF.

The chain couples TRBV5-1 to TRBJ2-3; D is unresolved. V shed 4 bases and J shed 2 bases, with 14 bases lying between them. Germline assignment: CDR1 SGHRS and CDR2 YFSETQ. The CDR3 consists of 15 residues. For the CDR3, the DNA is TGCGCCAGCAGCCGTGCAGGACCCGCCACAGATACGCAGTATTTT. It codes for CASSRAGPATDTQYF.

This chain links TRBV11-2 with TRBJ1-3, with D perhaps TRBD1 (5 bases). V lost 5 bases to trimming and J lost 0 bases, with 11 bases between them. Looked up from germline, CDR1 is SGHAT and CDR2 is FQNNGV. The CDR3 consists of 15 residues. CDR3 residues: CASSLRQISGNTIYF. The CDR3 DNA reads TGTGCCAGCAGCCTGCGACAGATCTCTGGAAACACCATATATTTT.

The CDR3 sequence is CASRGVTGGNQPQHF. The CDR3 DNA is TGTGCCAGTAGGGGAGTGACAGGGGGCAATCAGCCCCAGCATTTT. V gene TRBV19 combines with J gene TRBJ1-5; 8 nucleotides align to TRBD1. V dropped 6 bases and J dropped 2; count of bases not matched to a gene: 6. The CDR3 has 15 amino acids. Germline V gene lookup returns CDR1 LNHDA and CDR2 SQIVND (reference sequence).

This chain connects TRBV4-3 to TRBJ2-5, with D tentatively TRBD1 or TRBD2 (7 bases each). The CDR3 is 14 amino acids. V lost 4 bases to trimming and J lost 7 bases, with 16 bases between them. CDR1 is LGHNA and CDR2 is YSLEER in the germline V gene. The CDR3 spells CASSPQGGPGTQYF. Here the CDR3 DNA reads TGCGCCAGCAGCCCTCAGGGGGGGCCCGGGACCCAGTACTTC.

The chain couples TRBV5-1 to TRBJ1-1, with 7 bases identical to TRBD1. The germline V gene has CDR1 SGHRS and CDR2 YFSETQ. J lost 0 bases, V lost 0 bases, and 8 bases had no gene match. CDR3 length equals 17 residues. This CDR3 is CASSLAWDSRLNTEAFF. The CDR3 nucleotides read TGCGCCAGCAGCTTGGCCTGGGACAGTAGACTGAACACTGAAGCTTTCTTT.

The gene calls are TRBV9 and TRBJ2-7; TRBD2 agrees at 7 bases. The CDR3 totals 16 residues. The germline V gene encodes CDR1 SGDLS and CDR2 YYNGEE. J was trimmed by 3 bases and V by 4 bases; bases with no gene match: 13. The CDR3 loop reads CASSPPGASGIYEQYF. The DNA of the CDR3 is TGTGCCAGCAGCCCCCCCGGGGCTAGCGGCATCTACGAGCAGTACTTC.

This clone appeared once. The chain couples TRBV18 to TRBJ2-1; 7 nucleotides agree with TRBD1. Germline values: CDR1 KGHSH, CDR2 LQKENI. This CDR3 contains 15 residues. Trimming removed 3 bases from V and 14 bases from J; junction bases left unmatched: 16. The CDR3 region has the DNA TGTGCCAGCTCACCCGGCGAAAAGGGGGCTAATCAGGAGTTCTTC. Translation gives CASSPGEKGANQEFF.

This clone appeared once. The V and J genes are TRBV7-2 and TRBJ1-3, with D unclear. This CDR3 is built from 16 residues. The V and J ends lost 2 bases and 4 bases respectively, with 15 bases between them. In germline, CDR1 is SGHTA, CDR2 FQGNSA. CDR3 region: CASSLYSGSGGNTIYF. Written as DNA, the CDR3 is TGTGCCAGCAGCTTATATTCGGGGTCTGGCGGAAACACCATATATTTT.

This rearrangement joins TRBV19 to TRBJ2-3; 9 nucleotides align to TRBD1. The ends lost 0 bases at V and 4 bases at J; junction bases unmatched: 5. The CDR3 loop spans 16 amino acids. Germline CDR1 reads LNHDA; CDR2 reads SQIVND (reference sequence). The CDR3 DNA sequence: TGTGCCAGTAGTATAGACACAGGGGGCTTTCCAGATACGCAGTATTTT. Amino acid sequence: CASSIDTGGFPDTQYF. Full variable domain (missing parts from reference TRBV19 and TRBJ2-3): DGGITQSPKYLFRKEGQNVTLSCEQNLNHDAMYWYRQDPGQGLRLIYYSQIVNDFQKGDIAEGYSVSREKKESFPLTVTSAQKNPTAFYLCASSIDTGGFPDTQYFGPGTRLTVL.

The CDR3 spells CASGEVDEKLFF. CDR3 bases: TGTGCCAGTGGGGAGGTAGATGAAAAACTGTTTTTT. The chain employs TRBV19 and TRBJ1-4; D unresolved. The germline V gene has CDR1 LNHDA and CDR2 SQIVND (reference sequence). The CDR3 has 12 amino acids. Trimming removed 8 bases from V and 6 bases from J, with 10 bases in between.

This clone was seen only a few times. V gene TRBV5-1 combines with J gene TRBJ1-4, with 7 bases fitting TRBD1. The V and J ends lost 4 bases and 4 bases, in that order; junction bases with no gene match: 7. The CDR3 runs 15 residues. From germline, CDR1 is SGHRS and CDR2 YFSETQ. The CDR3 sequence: CASSPSGQINEKLFF. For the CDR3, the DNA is TGCGCCAGCAGCCCGTCGGGACAGATTAATGAAAAACTGTTTTTT.

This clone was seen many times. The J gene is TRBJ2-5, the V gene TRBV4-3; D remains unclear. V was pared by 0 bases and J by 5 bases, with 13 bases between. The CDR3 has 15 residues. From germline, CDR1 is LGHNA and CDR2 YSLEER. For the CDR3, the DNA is TGCGCCAGCAGCCAAGATCGCTCGACGGTGGAGACCCAGTACTTC. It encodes CASSQDRSTVETQYF.

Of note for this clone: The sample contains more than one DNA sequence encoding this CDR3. CDR3: CASSEAGAGNEQFF. The CDR3 nucleotides read TGCGCCAGCAGTGAAGCGGGGGCGGGAAATGAGCAGTTCTTC. The gene calls are TRBV10-1 and TRBJ2-1; 8 bases map to TRBD2. The germline V gene has CDR1 WNHNN and CDR2 SYGVQD (reference sequence). V shed 3 bases and J 7 bases; nucleotides not matched to a gene: 5. The CDR3 covers 14 residues.

The CDR3: CASSFRTGERNAFF. In DNA, the CDR3 is TGTGCCAGCAGTTTCAGGACAGGGGAACGAAACGCTTTCTTT. This chain joins TRBV6-5 and TRBJ1-1; the match to TRBD1 covers 9 bases. Trimming took 4 bases from V and 11 from J; bases not matched to a gene: 11. The V gene's germline CDR1 is MNHEY and CDR2 SVGAGI. This CDR3 is 14 amino acids long.

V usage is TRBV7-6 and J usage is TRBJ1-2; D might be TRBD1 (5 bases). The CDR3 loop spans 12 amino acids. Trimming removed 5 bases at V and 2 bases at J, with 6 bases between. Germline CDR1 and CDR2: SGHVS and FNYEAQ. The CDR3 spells CASSPGNYGYTF. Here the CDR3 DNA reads TGTGCCAGCAGCCCAGGGAACTATGGCTACACCTTC.

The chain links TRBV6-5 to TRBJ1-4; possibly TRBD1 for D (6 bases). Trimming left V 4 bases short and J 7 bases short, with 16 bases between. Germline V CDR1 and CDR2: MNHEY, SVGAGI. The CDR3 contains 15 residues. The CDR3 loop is CASSFTGIRGEKLFF. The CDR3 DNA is TGTGCCAGCAGTTTTACAGGAATCAGGGGTGAAAAACTGTTTTTT.